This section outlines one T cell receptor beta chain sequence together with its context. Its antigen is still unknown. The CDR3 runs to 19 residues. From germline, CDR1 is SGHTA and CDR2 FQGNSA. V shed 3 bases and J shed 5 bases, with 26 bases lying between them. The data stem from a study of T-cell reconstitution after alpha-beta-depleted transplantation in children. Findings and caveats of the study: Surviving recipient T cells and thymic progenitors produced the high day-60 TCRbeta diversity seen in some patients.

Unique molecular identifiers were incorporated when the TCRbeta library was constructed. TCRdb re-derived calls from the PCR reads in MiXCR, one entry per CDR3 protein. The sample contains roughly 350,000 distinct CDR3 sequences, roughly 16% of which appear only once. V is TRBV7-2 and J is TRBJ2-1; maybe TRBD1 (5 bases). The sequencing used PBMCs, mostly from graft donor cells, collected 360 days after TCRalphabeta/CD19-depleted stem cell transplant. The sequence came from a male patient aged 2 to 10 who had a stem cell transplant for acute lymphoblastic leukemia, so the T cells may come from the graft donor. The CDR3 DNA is TGTGCCAGCAGCTTTTGGGGCCGAGGAGCTGCTCAGTCCGACAATGAGCAGTTCTTC. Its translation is CASSFWGRGAAQSDNEQFF.